Sequencing of this TCR beta chain was carried out in a study of T cell responses to AZD1222 COVID-19 vaccine. Trimming cost V 11 bases and J 0 bases, with 11 bases left between them. The CDR3 consists of 13 residues. Germline CDR1 MRHNA, CDR2 SNTAGT. Sequencing used immunoSEQ multiplex PCR; TCRdb keeps in-frame clones, though not all of them. The table has 95,000 to 150,000 clones, more than 75% seen once; the top ten hold approximately 3.5%. Sequencing used peripheral blood, obtained on day 0 of AZD1222 vaccination. The receptor comes from an adult in good health. V usage is TRBV6-4 and J usage is TRBJ2-4, with unresolved D. Here the CDR3 reads CARRWLAKNIQYF. CDR3 nucleotide sequence: TGTGCCCGGCGTTGGCTAGCCAAAAACATTCAGTACTTC.